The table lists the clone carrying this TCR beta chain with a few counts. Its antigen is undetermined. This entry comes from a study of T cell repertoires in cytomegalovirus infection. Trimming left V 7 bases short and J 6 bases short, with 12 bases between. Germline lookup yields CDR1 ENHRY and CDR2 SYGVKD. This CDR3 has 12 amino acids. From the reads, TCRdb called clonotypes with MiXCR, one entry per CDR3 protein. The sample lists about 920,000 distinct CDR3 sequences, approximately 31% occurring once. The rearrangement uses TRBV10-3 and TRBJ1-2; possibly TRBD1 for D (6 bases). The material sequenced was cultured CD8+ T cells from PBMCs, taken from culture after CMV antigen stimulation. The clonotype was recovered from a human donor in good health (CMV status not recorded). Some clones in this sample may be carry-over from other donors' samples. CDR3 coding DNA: TGTGCCATCATGCGGACAGACGATGGCTACACCTTC. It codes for CAIMRTDDGYTF.